The source of this T cell receptor (beta chain) is a study of blood T cells in healthy people across ages. Study-wide points: Per million T cells, TCR beta diversity dropped roughly linearly as age increased.

With regard to this clonotype: Its antigen is still unknown.

Germline-derived CDR1 and CDR2 are MNHEY and SVGAGI. The CDR3 contains 12 residues. V was clipped by 6 bases and J by 9 bases, with 15 bases between them. PCR was performed a second time for about 6 to 12 cycles using a sample-barcoded 5' primer and a J-beta primer mix. The template-switch adaptor was a 5' adaptor with 12 random nucleotides. It tagged each cDNA molecule. TCRdb ran MiXCR on the 5' RACE reads and lists one entry per CDR3 protein. The data show approximately 690,000 distinct CDR3 sequences, over 40% seen once. This chain connects TRBV6-5 to TRBJ2-7; D might be TRBD2 (6 bases). Material: blood. This TCR was recovered from a man older than 75 in good health. The CDR3 DNA reads TGTGCCAGCAGCCCTGAACACGGGGGGCAGTACTTC. The encoded protein is CASSPEHGGQYF.